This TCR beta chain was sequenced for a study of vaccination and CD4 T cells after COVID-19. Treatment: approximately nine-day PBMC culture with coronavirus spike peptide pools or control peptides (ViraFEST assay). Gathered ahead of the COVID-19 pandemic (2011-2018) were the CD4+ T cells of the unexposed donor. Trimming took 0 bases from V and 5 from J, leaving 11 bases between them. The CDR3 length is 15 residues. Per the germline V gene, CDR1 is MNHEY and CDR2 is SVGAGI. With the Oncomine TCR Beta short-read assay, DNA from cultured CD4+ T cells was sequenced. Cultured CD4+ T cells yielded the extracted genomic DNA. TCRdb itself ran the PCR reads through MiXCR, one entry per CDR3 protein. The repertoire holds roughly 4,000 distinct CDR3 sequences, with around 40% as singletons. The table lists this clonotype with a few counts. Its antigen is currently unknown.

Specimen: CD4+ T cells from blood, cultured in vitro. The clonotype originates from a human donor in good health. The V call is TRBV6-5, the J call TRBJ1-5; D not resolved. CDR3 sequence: CASSYSGSLDQPQHF. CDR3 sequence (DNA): TGTGCCAGCAGTTACTCCGGGAGTCTTGATCAGCCCCAGCATTTT.